This T cell receptor beta chain was captured by sequencing in a study of cytomegalovirus exposure and HLA in healthy donors. General study findings and limits: A missense DCLRE1C variant was associated with V- and J-gene trimming of TCR beta chains in a later analysis, and an independent cohort replicated the association.

Of note for this clone: As yet, its antigen is unknown.

The PCR was carried out with 60 Vbeta primers and 13 Jbeta primers. TCRdb's table, derived via immunoSEQ multiplex PCR, lists solely in-frame clones and lacks some. The table has roughly 20,000 clones, approximately 80% seen once. The CDR3 extends over 16 amino acids. From germline, CDR1 is SGHDN and CDR2 FVKESK. Trimming removed 1 base from V and 1 base from J; junction bases left unmatched: 6. This TCR was sampled from a man in his sixties in good health and CMV-seronegative. Material for sequencing was PBMCs. The V and J genes are TRBV14 and TRBJ2-5; TRBD2 aligns across 7 bases. Written as DNA, the CDR3 is TGTGCCAGCAGCCAAGGTCGGCTAGCGGCCCAAGAGACCCAGTACTTC. Its protein product is CASSQGRLAAQETQYF.